Listed here are 28 T cell receptor beta chains from one sample, sequenced in a study of Ad26.COV2.S vaccination and SARS-CoV-2 variants. Repertoires were generated with immunoSEQ multiplex PCR, while TCRdb's copy carries only in-frame clones and drops some. The sample consists of approximately 340,000 clones, about 90% of them appearing once. The sequenced sample was peripheral blood, obtained after recovery from COVID-19. The receptors derive from a human donor who had recovered from COVID-19.

The rearrangement uses TRBV4-1 and TRBJ1-4; TRBD1 matches at 7 bases. V lost 4 bases to trimming and J lost 6 bases; unmatched junction nucleotides: 8. The germline V gene encodes CDR1 MGHRA and CDR2 YSYEKL. The length of the CDR3 is 15 residues. The CDR3 sequence is CASSLSGTDDEKLFF. The DNA of the CDR3 is TGCGCCAGCAGCCTCTCCGGGACAGATGATGAAAAACTGTTTTTT.

The V and J genes are TRBV10-2 and TRBJ2-7; possible D gene TRBD1, 6 bases. Germline V gives CDR1 WSHSY, CDR2 SAAADI. The length of the CDR3 is 15 residues. Between the trimmed V and J ends, which lost 10 bases and 0 bases, there was a span of 19 bases. DNA of the CDR3: TGCGCCACAAACCCGGGACAAGGAAGCTCCTACGAGCAGTACTTC. Protein: CATNPGQGSSYEQYF.

V gene TRBV7-2 combines with J gene TRBJ1-5, with D tentatively TRBD1 (5 bases). The V and J ends lost 3 bases and 3 bases respectively, with 9 bases between them. Germline CDR1 is SGHTA and CDR2 is FQGNSA. This CDR3 contains 14 residues. The CDR3 region has the DNA TGTGCCAGCAGCTTCGGACAAGTCAATCAGCCCCAGCATTTT. Protein: CASSFGQVNQPQHF.

The rearrangement uses TRBV6-2 or TRBV6-3 and TRBJ1-2; TRBD1 matches 11 bases. CDR3 length equals 16 residues. Germline CDR1 MNHEY, CDR2 SVGEGT. Trimming cost V 0 bases and J 4 bases; bases outside gene matches: 4. The chain's CDR3 is CASSYSGTGGFYGYTF. As DNA, the CDR3 is TGTGCCAGCAGTTACTCCGGGACAGGGGGTTTCTATGGCTACACCTTC.

This clone was counted only a few times. Here the CDR3 DNA reads TGTGCCAGCAGTTACAAGGGGGTGGACACCTTC. Translation gives CASSYKGVDTF. This chain links TRBV6-5 with TRBJ1-2; possibly TRBD1 for D (6 bases). Germline CDR1 and CDR2: MNHEY and SVGAGI. With 2 bases removed from V and 12 bases from J, the gap between germline ends came to 10 bases. The CDR3 totals 11 residues.

CDR3 nucleotide sequence: TGTGCCAGCAGTTTATCAGGGGCGGGCTACGAGCAGTACTTC. Translating gives CASSLSGAGYEQYF. The rearrangement links TRBV27 to TRBJ2-7, with D perhaps TRBD1 or TRBD2 (5 bases each). This CDR3 is 14 amino acids long. Trimming left V 0 bases short and J 3 bases short, with 9 bases between. The germline gives CDR1 MNHEY, CDR2 SMNVEV (reference sequence).

The rearrangement links TRBV5-6 to TRBJ1-3; D might be TRBD1 (6 bases). Germline V gene sequence: CDR1 SGHDT, CDR2 YYEEEE. The CDR3 is 14 residues long. V lost 1 base and J 2 bases, leaving 7 bases between the germline ends. The CDR3 DNA reads TGTGCCAGCAGCTTGCGACAGGCTGGAAACACCATATATTTT. It specifies CASSLRQAGNTIYF.

The chain employs TRBV6-5 and TRBJ2-1; D unresolved. CDR1 MNHEY and CDR2 SVGAGI come from the germline V gene. The CDR3 runs to 15 residues. V lost 4 bases and J lost 0, with 10 bases in between. The CDR3 reads CASSSDPFSYNEQFF. The DNA for the CDR3 is TGTGCCAGCAGTTCAGACCCGTTCTCCTACAATGAGCAGTTCTTC.

This chain joins TRBV10-1 and TRBJ2-5; 8 nucleotides align to TRBD1. Germline CDR1 WNHNN, CDR2 SYGVQD (reference sequence). Trimming cost V 0 bases and J 5 bases; bases outside gene matches: 2. CDR3 length: 14 residues. CDR3 sequence: CASSESWTGETQYF. CDR3 coding DNA: TGCGCCAGCAGTGAGTCCTGGACAGGGGAGACCCAGTACTTC.

The chain uses TRBV12-3 or TRBV12-4 and TRBJ2-1, with D perhaps TRBD1 (6 bases). The CDR3 spans 12 residues. The V gene lost 5 bases and the J gene lost 12 bases, with 14 bases spanning the gap. The CDR3 DNA reads as TGTGCCAGCAGTCCCCGCCAAGGGGGGCAGTTCTTC. Translating it yields CASSPRQGGQFF.

This chain connects TRBV19 to TRBJ1-4; D unresolved. Germline CDR1 reads LNHDA; CDR2 reads SQIVND (reference sequence). V was cut by 6 bases and J by 0 bases, with 14 bases left in between. CDR3 size: 16 residues. Here the CDR3 DNA reads TGTGCCAGTAGCTCGTTGTGGACGGCAACTAATGAAAAACTGTTTTTT. It specifies CASSSLWTATNEKLFF.

The V call is TRBV5-1, the J call TRBJ2-5; tentatively, D is TRBD1 or TRBD2 (5 bases each). This CDR3 is 17 amino acids long. CDR1 and CDR2 from the germline V gene are SGHRS and YFSETQ. Trimming took off 4 bases at V and 5 bases at J, with 24 bases between the two ends. As DNA, the CDR3 is TGCGCCAGCAGCCCCTTTGTTGTTGGGGGATCCGTCGAGACCCAGTACTTC. Protein product: CASSPFVVGGSVETQYF.

This clone occurred once. The rearrangement links TRBV9 to TRBJ1-4; 7 nucleotides line up with TRBD1. The ends lost 0 bases at V and 11 bases at J; junction bases unmatched: 4. This CDR3 region has 13 residues. Germline-derived CDR1 and CDR2 are SGDLS and YYNGEE. For the CDR3, the DNA is TGTGCCAGCAGCGTAGGGGACAGTGGGAAACTGTTTTTT. Its translation: CASSVGDSGKLFF.

V and J are TRBV6-1 and TRBJ2-4; D unclear. The CDR3 spans 17 residues. V was pared by 2 bases and J by 0 bases, with 14 bases between. The V gene's germline CDR1 is MNHNS and CDR2 SASEGT. The CDR3 DNA follows: TGTGCCAGCAGTGAAAGTCAGGTACAGCTAGCCAAAAACATTCAGTACTTC. It specifies CASSESQVQLAKNIQYF.

V and J are TRBV5-1 and TRBJ2-7; 9 bases align to TRBD1. The CDR3 has 15 amino acids. Germline CDR1 reads SGHRS; CDR2 reads YFSETQ. V lost 4 bases and J lost 5; bases outside the gene matches: 10. The CDR3 reads CASSPGQGRFDEQYF. The CDR3 coding sequence is TGCGCCAGCAGCCCGGGACAGGGCAGGTTCGACGAGCAGTACTTC.

The chain combines TRBV19 with TRBJ2-7, with 7 bases identical to TRBD1. The CDR3 consists of 13 residues. J lost 6 bases, V lost 8 bases, and 10 bases had no gene match. Germline-derived CDR1 and CDR2 are LNHDA and SQIVND (reference sequence). The CDR3 protein is CASGVNRGVEQYF. CDR3 coding DNA: TGTGCCAGTGGCGTCAACAGGGGAGTCGAGCAGTACTTC.

The chain couples TRBV19 to TRBJ1-1, with D hard to call. Germline CDR1 and CDR2: LNHDA and SQIVND (reference sequence). The ends were cut back, 4 bases at V and 2 bases at J, with 14 bases in the middle. The CDR3 covers 15 residues. The CDR3 loop reads CASSTRYGPNTEAFF. DNA for the CDR3: TGTGCCAGTAGTACTCGATACGGCCCCAACACTGAAGCTTTCTTT.

The rearrangement links TRBV5-4 to TRBJ1-1; D is possibly TRBD1 (5 bases). The V and J ends lost 1 base and 1 base respectively, with 11 bases between them. From germline, CDR1 is SGHNT and CDR2 YYREEE (reference sequence). This CDR3 has 15 amino acids. The CDR3 protein is CASSLLGRQNTEAFF. The CDR3 DNA follows: TGTGCCAGCAGCTTGTTGGGACGGCAGAACACTGAAGCTTTCTTT. Combining the CDR3 with reference TRBV5-4 and TRBJ1-1 gives the whole variable domain ETGVTQSPTHLIKTRGQQVTLRCSSQSGHNTVSWYQQALGQGPQFIFQYYREEENGRGNFPPRFSGLQFPNYSSELNVNALELDDSALYLCASSLLGRQNTEAFFGQGTRLTVV.

The V gene is TRBV2, the J gene TRBJ2-7, with TRBD1 as a possible D gene (5 bases). The CDR3 has 14 residues. V was cut by 5 bases and J by 6 bases, with 17 bases left in between. Looked up from germline, CDR1 is SNHLY and CDR2 is FYNNEI. CDR3 nucleotides: TGTGCCAGCAGTAAACAATACAGGAGTGGCGAGCAGTACTTC. This sequence encodes CASSKQYRSGEQYF.

The rearrangement joins TRBV9 to TRBJ1-4, with D hard to call. V was cut by 0 bases and J by 4 bases, with 4 bases left in between. The CDR3 runs 13 residues. Germline CDR1 SGDLS, CDR2 YYNGEE. The DNA of the CDR3 is TGTGCCAGCAGCGTAGAGGATAATGAAAAACTGTTTTTT. Translating gives CASSVEDNEKLFF.

The rearrangement uses TRBV4-2 and TRBJ2-4, with 7 nucleotides matching TRBD1. The CDR3 totals 15 residues. Germline-derived CDR1 and CDR2 are LGHNA and YNFKEQ. The junction had 4 bases not matched to a gene; V was cut back by 0 bases and J by 5 bases. This CDR3 reads CASSQDPDRENIQYF. The DNA for the CDR3 is TGTGCCAGCAGCCAAGACCCCGACAGGGAAAACATTCAGTACTTC.

V gene TRBV6-5 combines with J gene TRBJ2-2; D not certain. Germline CDR1 reads MNHEY; CDR2 reads SVGAGI. The CDR3 covers 16 residues. V was shortened by 0 bases and J by 0 bases, with 8 bases between the two germline ends. The CDR3 DNA is TGTGCCAGCAGTTACTCGTCCATTGCGAACACCGGGGAGCTGTTTTTT. Translating gives CASSYSSIANTGELFF.

The chain carries TRBV9 and TRBJ1-1, with D maybe TRBD1 (6 bases). Trimming shortened V by 3 bases and J by 4 bases, and 25 bases separated the two germline ends. There are 18 residues in the CDR3. Per germline, CDR1 SGDLS and CDR2 YYNGEE. In DNA form, the CDR3 reads TGTGCCAGCAGCGCCAGGGACACGGAAGGGCTAGTGGTCACTGAAGCTTTCTTT. Protein product: CASSARDTEGLVVTEAFF.

The chain combines TRBV10-3 with TRBJ1-1; TRBD1 might be the D (5 bases). The CDR3 runs 11 residues. CDR1 is ENHRY and CDR2 is SYGVKD in the germline V gene. Trimming took off 7 bases at V and 3 bases at J, with 6 bases between the two ends. The DNA of the CDR3 is TGTGCCATCAAAGGGGACACTGAAGCTTTCTTT. It is translated as CAIKGDTEAFF.

Turning to this clone: One end of the junction fails to match germline, which may point to a read error. V and J are TRBV7-7 and TRBJ2-1; D uncertain. The CDR3 covers 13 residues. CDR1 is SSHAT, CDR2 FNYEAQ, per germline (reference sequence). CDR3 in DNA: TGTGCTAGCAGCTTAGGTGGAGTGAATGAGCAGTTCTTC. It yields the protein CASSLGGVNEQFF.

The J gene is TRBJ1-6, the V gene TRBV13; TRBD1 matches at 7 bases. The germline CDR1 and CDR2 sequences are PRHDT and FYEKMQ (reference sequence). The CDR3 spans 14 residues. Trimming took 5 bases from V and 7 from J; bases not matched to a gene: 5. CDR3 nucleotides: TGTGCCAGCAGCCTCGGGACAGAAAATTCACCCCTCCACTTT. Its protein is CASSLGTENSPLHF.

The rearrangement uses TRBV6-5 and TRBJ2-3, with D unclear. V was trimmed by 5 bases and J by 6 bases, leaving 18 bases between them. CDR3 length: 15 amino acids. CDR1 is MNHEY and CDR2 is SVGAGI in the germline V gene. This CDR3 reads CASSRRGELRDTQYF. The CDR3, as DNA: TGTGCCAGCAGTCGACGCGGTGAACTCAGGGATACGCAGTATTTT.

The chain uses TRBV14 and TRBJ1-1; D gene uncertain. In germline, CDR1 is SGHDN, CDR2 FVKESK. CDR3 size: 12 residues. V was cut by 0 bases and J by 4 bases, with 3 bases left in between. The CDR3 coding sequence is TGTGCCAGCAGCCAAGAGCGCACTGAAGCTTTCTTT. It specifies CASSQERTEAFF.